This TCR beta chain was captured in a study of control samples from healthy donors and cancer patients. Measured with immunoSEQ multiplex PCR; TCRdb has only the in-frame clones, and not every one. The sample records about 200,000 clones, approximately 90% being singletons. The germline V gene encodes CDR1 MNHNY and CDR2 SVGAGI (reference sequence). CDR3 length equals 15 residues. V dropped 6 bases and J dropped 1 base, with 15 bases sitting between them. The sequence was collected from a man in his thirties or forties in good health. The chain combines TRBV6-6 with TRBJ1-1, with D perhaps matching TRBD1 (6 bases). Sequenced sample: blood. The chain's CDR3 is CASSEDSRWNTEAFF. In nucleotides, the CDR3 is TGTGCCAGCAGCGAGGACAGTAGGTGGAACACTGAAGCTTTCTTT.